The 8 T cell receptor beta chains below all came from one sample that was sequenced in a study of T-cell reconstitution after alpha-beta-depleted transplantation in children. Unique molecular identifiers were incorporated into the prepared TCRbeta library. From the PCR reads, TCRdb called clonotypes with MiXCR, one entry per CDR3 protein. The sample includes about 360,000 distinct CDR3 sequences, 13% of them seen just once. The material sequenced was PBMCs, taken from the stem cell graft. These receptors all come from a human donor who donated a stem cell graft to a child with Fanconi anemia.

The sample holds a few counts of this clonotype. This sequence joins TRBV5-6 and TRBJ2-5, with 14 bases lining up with TRBD2. V was pared by 2 bases and J by 5 bases, with 8 bases of the junction left unmatched. Germline V gene lookup returns CDR1 SGHDT and CDR2 YYEEEE. The CDR3 has 17 residues. CDR3 residues: CASSFGTSGGSMETQYF. CDR3 coding DNA: TGTGCCAGCAGCTTTGGGACTAGCGGGGGATCTATGGAGACCCAGTACTTC.

In this sample, this clonotype turned up many times. CDR3 amino acids: CASSEQGGHTIYF. CDR3 in DNA: TGTGCCAGCAGTGAACAGGGAGGCCACACCATATATTTT. The chain carries TRBV25-1 and TRBJ1-3, with D perhaps TRBD1 (5 bases). Germline V gene sequence: CDR1 MGHDK, CDR2 SYGVNS. The length of the CDR3 is 13 residues. V lost 2 bases to trimming and J lost 8 bases, with 10 bases between them.

The chain combines TRBV20-1 with TRBJ2-7; TRBD2 agrees at 8 bases. V was clipped by 6 bases and J by 4 bases; unmatched bases: 11. Germline CDR1 reads DFQATT; CDR2 reads SNEGSKA (reference sequence). The CDR3 loop spans 14 amino acids. CDR3 DNA: TGCAGTGCCTCGGGACTAGAGTCCTCTTACGAGCAGTACTTC. This translates into CSASGLESSYEQYF.

This clonotype showed up many times. The rearrangement links TRBV29-1 to TRBJ2-5; D might be TRBD1 or TRBD2, each matching 5 bases. Germline-derived CDR1 and CDR2 are SQVTM and ANQGSEA. Trimming took off 4 bases at V and 2 bases at J, with 17 bases between the two ends. CDR3 length: 15 amino acids. The CDR3 here is CSVVYPGTSQETQYF. The CDR3 DNA sequence: TGCAGCGTTGTATACCCCGGGACGTCTCAAGAGACCCAGTACTTC.

This chain links TRBV28 with TRBJ2-2, with D possibly being TRBD1 (6 bases). The CDR3 runs to 15 residues. The V and J ends lost 4 bases and 2 bases respectively, with 11 bases between them. Germline assignment: CDR1 MDHEN and CDR2 SYDVKM. The CDR3 region is CASSSPGQNTGELFF. CDR3 bases: TGTGCCAGCAGTTCCCCGGGACAAAACACCGGGGAGCTGTTTTTT.

The chain recombines TRBV9 with TRBJ2-3; 13 bases fit TRBD2. CDR1 and CDR2 from the germline V gene are SGDLS and YYNGEE. The J segment lost 7 bases and the V segment lost 4 bases, leaving 9 bases of the junction unmatched. CDR3 length: 16 amino acids. CDR3 nucleotides: TGTGCCAGCAGCTCGGGACTAGCGGGGTGGATGAATACGCAGTATTTT. It is translated as CASSSGLAGWMNTQYF. The full variable domain, in which reference TRBV9 and TRBJ2-3 provide the parts outside the CDR3, is DSGVTQTPKHLITATGQRVTLRCSPRSGDLSVYWYQQSLDQGLQFLIQYYNGEERAKGNILERFSAQQFPDLHSELNLSSLELGDSALYFCASSSGLAGWMNTQYFGPGTRLTVL.

The V and J genes are TRBV4-3 and TRBJ1-4, with D maybe TRBD1 (5 bases). CDR1 and CDR2 (germline): LGHNA, YSLEER. The CDR3 is made up of 16 amino acids. The V and J ends lost 1 base and 2 bases respectively, with 11 bases between them. The CDR3 DNA reads as TGCGCCAGCAGCCAAGCTCTCAGGGCGACTAATGAAAAACTGTTTTTT. The encoded protein is CASSQALRATNEKLFF.

This clonotype was recorded many times. This chain joins TRBV4-2 and TRBJ1-4; D perhaps matches TRBD1 (5 bases). CDR1 and CDR2 from the germline V gene are LGHNA and YNFKEQ. V gave up 0 bases and J gave up 6 bases, with 17 bases separating them. The CDR3 has 17 amino acids. The CDR3 here is CASSQDAAGEKDEKLFF. CDR3 in DNA: TGTGCCAGCAGCCAAGATGCGGCGGGGGAAAAGGATGAAAAACTGTTTTTT.